This T cell receptor (beta chain) was recovered during a study of neoadjuvant anti-PD-1 for oral cavity cancer. Whole-study context: Most patients had three to four biweekly doses of 3 mg/kg nivolumab before resection. Non-progressing patients received a fourth nivolumab dose near day 43, then surgery on days 50-56.

Analysis of PBMCs was direct, with no culture step. The repertoire was sequenced with immunoSEQ multiplex PCR; TCRdb's copy has only in-frame clones and lacks some. Counted here are approximately 83,000 clones, less than 85% occurring once; the ten biggest clones make up around 3%. The sequence derives from a person aged 40 to 85 with oral cavity squamous cell carcinoma. Sequencing used PBMCs, obtained before nivolumab (anti-PD-1) treatment.

Here the CDR3 reads CASSRSGANVLTF. The CDR3 bases are TGTGCCAGCAGTCGCTCTGGGGCCAACGTCCTGACTTTC. V and J are TRBV2 and TRBJ2-6; D gene ambiguous. The CDR3 runs to 13 residues. Trimming removed 5 bases at V and 0 bases at J, with 2 bases between. CDR1 is SNHLY and CDR2 is FYNNEI in the germline V gene.